This is a list of T cell receptor beta chains from one sample in a study of cytomegalovirus exposure and HLA in healthy donors. The assay was immunoSEQ multiplex PCR, and TCRdb's table has in-frame clones only and misses some. The table has around 60,000 clones, about 91% seen once; the top ten hold 1% to 1.5%. Source material: PBMCs. The receptors originated from a woman aged 18-30 years in good health and CMV-seronegative. Each CDR3 is given with its conserved first and last residue.

v_call,cdr3_length,j_call,cdr3_aa
TRBV27,16,TRBJ2-1,CASTLTSGGVNNEQFF
TRBV29-1,13,TRBJ2-1,CSARTGLHNEQFF
TRBV9,16,TRBJ2-5,CASSAELAGLWETQYF
TRBV28,15,TRBJ2-1,CASSMGRARGNEQFF
TRBV9,16,TRBJ2-7,CASSFQTSGPPYEQYF
TRBV27,14,TRBJ2-1,CASSLLVQVNEQFF
TRBV11-2,15,TRBJ1-6,CASSFKQVRVSPLHF
TRBV11-2,18,TRBJ2-5,CASSLAWARGGTSLLKYF
TRBV6-1,12,TRBJ2-7,CASRAGPYEQYF
TRBV28,15,TRBJ1-3,CASSLYTGGVDTIYF